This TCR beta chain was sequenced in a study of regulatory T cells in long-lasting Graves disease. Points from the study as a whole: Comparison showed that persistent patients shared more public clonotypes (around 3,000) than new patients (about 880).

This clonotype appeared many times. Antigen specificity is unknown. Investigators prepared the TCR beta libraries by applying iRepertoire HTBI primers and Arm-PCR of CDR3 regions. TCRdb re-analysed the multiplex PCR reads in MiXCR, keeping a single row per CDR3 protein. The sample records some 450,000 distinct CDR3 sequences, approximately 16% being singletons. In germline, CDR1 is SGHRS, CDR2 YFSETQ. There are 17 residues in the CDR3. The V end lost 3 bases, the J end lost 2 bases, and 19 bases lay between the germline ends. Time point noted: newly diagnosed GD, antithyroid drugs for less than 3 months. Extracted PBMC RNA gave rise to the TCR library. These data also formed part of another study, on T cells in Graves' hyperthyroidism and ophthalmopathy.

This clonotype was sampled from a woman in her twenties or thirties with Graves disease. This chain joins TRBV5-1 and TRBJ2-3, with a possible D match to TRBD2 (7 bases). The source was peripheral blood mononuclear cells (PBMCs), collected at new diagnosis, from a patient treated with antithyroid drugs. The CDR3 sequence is CASSYLGGLRATDTQYF. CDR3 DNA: TGCGCCAGCAGCTACCTAGGGGGACTAAGGGCCACAGATACGCAGTATTTT.